Each of the 13 T cell receptor beta chains below was sequenced from the same sample in a study of neoadjuvant anti-PD-1 for oral cavity cancer. Some clones are missing from TCRdb's copy, which holds only in-frame ones; the method was immunoSEQ multiplex PCR. The table lists tens of thousands of clones, approximately 82% of them singletons. The material was PBMCs, obtained before nivolumab (anti-PD-1) treatment. The receptors stem from a person aged 35-79 years with oral cavity squamous cell carcinoma.

The rearrangement uses TRBV30 and TRBJ2-2; tentative D call: TRBD1 (6 bases). Germline CDR1 is GTSNPN and CDR2 is SVGIG (reference sequence). The CDR3 contains 15 residues. The germline V and J ends were trimmed by 0 bases and 0 bases, with 8 bases remaining between them. CDR3 residues: CAWSVWGPNTGELFF. CDR3 DNA: TGTGCCTGGAGTGTCTGGGGGCCGAACACCGGGGAGCTGTTTTTT.

J is TRBJ2-5 and V is TRBV7-8, with 7 bases aligning to TRBD2. Trimming at V came to 0 bases and at J to 12 bases, leaving 16 bases not matched to a gene. CDR3 length: 16 amino acids. Germline V lookup: CDR1 SGHVS, CDR2 FQNEAQ. The CDR3 loop reads CASSLAGLLKIGGKYF. The CDR3 bases are TGTGCCAGCAGCTTAGCGGGACTACTGAAGATCGGCGGGAAGTACTTC.

This rearrangement joins TRBV9 to TRBJ2-3, with D uncertain. The germline V gene encodes CDR1 SGDLS and CDR2 YYNGEE. Trimming removed 4 bases at V and 4 bases at J, with 13 bases between. This CDR3 is 14 amino acids long. In DNA, the CDR3 is TGTGCCAGCAGCCCCCCCCGGATGGCAGATACGCAGTATTTT. It yields the protein CASSPPRMADTQYF.

The V gene is TRBV15, the J gene TRBJ2-1; 13 bases are shared with TRBD2. The junction had 7 bases not matched to a gene; V was cut back by 4 bases and J by 7 bases. From germline, CDR1 is LNHNV and CDR2 YYDKDF (reference sequence). The CDR3 runs to 16 residues. The CDR3 protein is CATSKPGTSGVNEQFF. DNA of the CDR3: TGTGCCACCAGCAAACCCGGGACTAGCGGGGTAAATGAGCAGTTCTTC.

V gene TRBV5-4 combines with J gene TRBJ1-2; a weak D match, TRBD1 (5 bases). This CDR3 region has 14 residues. Per germline, CDR1 SGHNT and CDR2 YYREEE (reference sequence). V was pared by 0 bases and J by 3 bases, with 9 bases between. Written as DNA, the CDR3 is TGTGCCAGCAGCTTGGTGGGCAGGGACTATGGCTACACCTTC. Its protein product is CASSLVGRDYGYTF.

The CDR3 reads CASSLVSGARNNEQFF. The CDR3 DNA reads as TGTGCCAGCAGCTTAGTTTCGGGGGCCCGGAACAATGAGCAGTTCTTC. The V call is TRBV11-2, the J call TRBJ2-1; D assignment may be TRBD1 or TRBD2 (6 bases each). There are 16 residues in the CDR3. The germline gives CDR1 SGHAT, CDR2 FQNNGV. The V end was cut by 1 base, the J end by 5 bases, with 15 bases between.

The V and J genes are TRBV5-1 and TRBJ2-5; TRBD2 agrees at 11 bases. Germline lookup yields CDR1 SGHRS and CDR2 YFSETQ. After removal of 0 bases from V and 5 bases from J, the junction contained 21 bases not matched to a gene. The CDR3 totals 21 residues. The CDR3 reads CASSLEWNGGSGGEVEETQYF. The CDR3 DNA reads as TGCGCCAGCAGCTTGGAGTGGAATGGAGGTAGCGGGGGGGAAGTGGAGGAGACCCAGTACTTC.

This chain links TRBV4-1 with TRBJ2-1; TRBD2 matches 11 bases. With 6 bases clipped from V and 3 bases from J, the junction kept 4 bases outside the gene matches. There are 15 residues in the CDR3. CDR1 MGHRA and CDR2 YSYEKL come from the germline V gene. DNA for the CDR3: TGCGCCAGCAGTTGGGGGACTAGCGGCTACAATGAGCAGTTCTTC. This translates into CASSWGTSGYNEQFF.

The genes are TRBV4-1 and TRBJ2-1; 12 nucleotides agree with TRBD2. Germline V gives CDR1 MGHRA, CDR2 YSYEKL. This CDR3 region has 17 residues. The V gene end was trimmed by 4 bases and the J gene end by 7 bases; junction bases not matched to a gene: 11. CDR3 in amino acids: CASSRLAGGPMINEQFF. The CDR3, as DNA: TGCGCCAGCAGCCGCCTAGCGGGAGGGCCTATGATTAATGAGCAGTTCTTC.

CDR3 region: CTGSSLNTEAFF. CDR3 in DNA: TGTACGGGTTCCAGTCTCAACACTGAAGCTTTCTTT. This chain connects TRBV30 to TRBJ1-1, with unresolved D. The CDR3 is 12 amino acids. The V gene's germline CDR1 is GTSNPN and CDR2 SVGIG (reference sequence). Drawing the rest from reference TRBV30 and TRBJ1-1, the complete variable domain is SQTIHQWPATLVQPVGSPLSLECTVEGTSNPNLYWYRQAAGRGLQLLFYSVGIGQISSEVPQNLSASRPQDRQFILSSKKLLLSDSGFYLCTGSSLNTEAFFGQGTRLTVV.

This chain uses TRBV12-5 with TRBJ1-5, with D possibly matching TRBD1 (6 bases). The CDR3 consists of 14 residues. Germline lookup yields CDR1 LGHNT and CDR2 FRNRAP. V dropped 6 bases and J dropped 4 bases, with 13 bases sitting between them. CDR3 sequence (DNA): TGTGCTAGTGGAGGGGGGGGCCTTAATCAGCCCCAGCATTTT. Its translation is CASGGGGLNQPQHF.

This clone has just one count. DNA of the CDR3: TGCGCCAGCAGCTTGGGACAGGGTGGTGAAAAACTGTTTTTT. Translation: CASSLGQGGEKLFF. This sequence joins TRBV5-1 and TRBJ1-4, with TRBD1 identical over 7 bases. Germline V lookup: CDR1 SGHRS, CDR2 YFSETQ. This CDR3 has 14 residues. The V and J ends lost 0 bases and 7 bases, in that order; junction bases with no gene match: 3.

This clone was recorded only once. This chain uses TRBV27 with TRBJ1-1; D is uncertain. The CDR3 has 14 amino acids. In germline, CDR1 is MNHEY, CDR2 SMNVEV (reference sequence). The germline V and J ends were trimmed by 5 bases and 0 bases, with 10 bases remaining between them. Written as DNA, the CDR3 is TGTGCCAGCAGTACCCTAGAGTTGAACACTGAAGCTTTCTTT. Translating gives CASSTLELNTEAFF.